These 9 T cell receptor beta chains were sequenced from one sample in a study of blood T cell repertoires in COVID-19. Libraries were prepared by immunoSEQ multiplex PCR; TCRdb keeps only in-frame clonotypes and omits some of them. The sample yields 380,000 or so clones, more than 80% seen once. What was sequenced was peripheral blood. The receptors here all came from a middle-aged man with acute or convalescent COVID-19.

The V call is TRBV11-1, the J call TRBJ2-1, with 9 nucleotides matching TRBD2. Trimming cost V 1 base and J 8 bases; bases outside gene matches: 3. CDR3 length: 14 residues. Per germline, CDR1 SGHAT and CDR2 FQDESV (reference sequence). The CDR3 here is CASSLVAGGYEQFF. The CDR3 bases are TGTGCCAGCAGCTTAGTCGCGGGGGGGTATGAGCAGTTCTTC.

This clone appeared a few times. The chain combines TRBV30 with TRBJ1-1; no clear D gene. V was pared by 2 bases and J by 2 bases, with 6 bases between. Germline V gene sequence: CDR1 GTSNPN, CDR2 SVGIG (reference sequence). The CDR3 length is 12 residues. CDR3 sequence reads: CAWSRSNTEAFF. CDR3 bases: TGTGCCTGGAGTCGCAGTAACACTGAAGCTTTCTTT. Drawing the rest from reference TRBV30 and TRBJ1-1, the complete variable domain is SQTIHQWPATLVQPVGSPLSLECTVEGTSNPNLYWYRQAAGRGLQLLFYSVGIGQISSEVPQNLSASRPQDRQFILSSKKLLLSDSGFYLCAWSRSNTEAFFGQGTRLTVV.

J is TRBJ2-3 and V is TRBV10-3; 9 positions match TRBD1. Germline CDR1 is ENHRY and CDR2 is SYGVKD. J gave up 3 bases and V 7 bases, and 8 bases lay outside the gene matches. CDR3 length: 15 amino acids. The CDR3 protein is CAIKIGTGWTDTQYF. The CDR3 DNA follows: TGTGCCATCAAGATAGGGACAGGGTGGACAGATACGCAGTATTTT.

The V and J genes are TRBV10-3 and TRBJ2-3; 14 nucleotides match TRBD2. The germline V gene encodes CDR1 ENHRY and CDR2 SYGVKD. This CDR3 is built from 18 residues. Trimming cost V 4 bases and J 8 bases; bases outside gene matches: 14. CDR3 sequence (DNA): TGTGCCATCAGTGGGACTAGCGGGGGGCCAAATATCGGAGGTACGCAGTATTTT. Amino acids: CAISGTSGGPNIGGTQYF.

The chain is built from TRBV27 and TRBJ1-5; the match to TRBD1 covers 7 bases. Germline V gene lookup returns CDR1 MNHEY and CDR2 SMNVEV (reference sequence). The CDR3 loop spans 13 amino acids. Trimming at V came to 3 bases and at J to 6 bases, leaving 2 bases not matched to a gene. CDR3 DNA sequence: TGTGCCAGCAGTTTGACAGGGCCTCAGCCCCAGCATTTT. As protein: CASSLTGPQPQHF.

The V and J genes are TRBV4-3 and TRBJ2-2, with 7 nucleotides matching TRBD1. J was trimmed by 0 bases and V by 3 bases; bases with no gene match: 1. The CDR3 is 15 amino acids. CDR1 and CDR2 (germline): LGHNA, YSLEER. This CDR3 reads CASSQGTANTGELFF. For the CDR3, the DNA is TGCGCCAGCAGCCAGGGGACAGCGAACACCGGGGAGCTGTTTTTT.

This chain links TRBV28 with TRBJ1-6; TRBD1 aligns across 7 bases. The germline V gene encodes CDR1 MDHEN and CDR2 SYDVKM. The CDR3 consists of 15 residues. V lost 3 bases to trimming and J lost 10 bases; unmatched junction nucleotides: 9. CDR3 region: CASSFTDRARSPLHF. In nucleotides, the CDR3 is TGTGCCAGCAGTTTTACAGACAGGGCAAGATCACCCCTCCACTTT.

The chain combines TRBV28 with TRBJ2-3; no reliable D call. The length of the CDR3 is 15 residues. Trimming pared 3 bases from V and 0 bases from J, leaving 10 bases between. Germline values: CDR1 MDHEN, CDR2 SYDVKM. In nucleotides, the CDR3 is TGTGCCAGCAGTTTCCCCAGGTTGAGCACAGATACGCAGTATTTT. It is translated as CASSFPRLSTDTQYF.

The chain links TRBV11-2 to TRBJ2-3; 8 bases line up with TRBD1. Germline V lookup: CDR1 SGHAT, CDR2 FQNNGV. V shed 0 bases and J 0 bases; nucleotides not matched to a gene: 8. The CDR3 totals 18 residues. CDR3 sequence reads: CASSLERGQGASTDTQYF. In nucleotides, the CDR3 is TGTGCCAGCAGCTTAGAGCGCGGGCAGGGGGCCAGCACAGATACGCAGTATTTT.